Sequencing of this T cell receptor beta chain was carried out in a study of T cells in tumors and immune-related adverse events. Here immunoSEQ multiplex PCR was the method, and the copy in TCRdb shows in-frame clones only, minus some. This table holds 4,100 or so clones, around 80% found once. This clone was observed once. The V gene end was trimmed by 0 bases and the J gene end by 5 bases; junction bases not matched to a gene: 12. This CDR3 contains 17 residues. The V gene's germline CDR1 is LNHNV and CDR2 YYDKDF (reference sequence). The sequence was collected from a female donor with metastatic renal cell carcinoma. The specimen was skin tissue, collected from a patient treated with anti-PD-1 therapy. This rearrangement joins TRBV15 to TRBJ2-5, with TRBD1 matching over 7 bases. The CDR3: CATSRDKATGLRETQYF. The CDR3 DNA reads TGTGCCACCAGCAGAGATAAGGCGACAGGGTTACGGGAGACCCAGTACTTC. The variable domain in full, completed from reference TRBV15 and TRBJ2-5, reads DAMVIQNPRYQVTQFGKPVTLSCSQTLNHNVMYWYQQKSSQAPKLLFHYYDKDFNNEADTPDNFQSRRPNTSFCFLDIRSPGLGDTAMYLCATSRDKATGLRETQYFGPGTRLLVL.